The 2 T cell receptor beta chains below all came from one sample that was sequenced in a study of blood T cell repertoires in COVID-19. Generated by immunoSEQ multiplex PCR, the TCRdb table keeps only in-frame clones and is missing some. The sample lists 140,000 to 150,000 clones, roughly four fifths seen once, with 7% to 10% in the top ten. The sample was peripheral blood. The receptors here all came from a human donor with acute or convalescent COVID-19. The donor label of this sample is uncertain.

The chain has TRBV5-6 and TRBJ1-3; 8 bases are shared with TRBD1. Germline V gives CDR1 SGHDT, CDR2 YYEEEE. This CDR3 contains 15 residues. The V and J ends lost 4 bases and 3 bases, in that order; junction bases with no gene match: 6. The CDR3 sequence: CASSTRGRVGNTIYF. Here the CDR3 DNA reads TGTGCCAGCAGCACCAGGGGGCGAGTTGGAAACACCATATATTTT.

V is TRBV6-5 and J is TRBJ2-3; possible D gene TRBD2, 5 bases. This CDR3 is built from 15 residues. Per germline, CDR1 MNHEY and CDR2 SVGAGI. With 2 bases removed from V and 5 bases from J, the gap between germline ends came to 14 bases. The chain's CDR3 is CASSYGTTRGDTQYF. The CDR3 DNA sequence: TGTGCCAGCAGTTACGGTACTACCCGGGGAGATACGCAGTATTTT.